The sequence of this T cell receptor beta chain was determined in a study of cytotoxic CD8 clonotypes in ibrutinib-treated CLL. Data came from immunoSEQ multiplex PCR; TCRdb stores just in-frame clones and leaves some out. The sample has some 200,000 clones, roughly three quarters seen once; the top ten hold 11%. The CDR3 totals 11 residues. V was cut by 4 bases and J by 6 bases, with 8 bases left in between. Germline values: CDR1 SGHNT, CDR2 YYREEE (reference sequence). The chain uses TRBV5-4 and TRBJ2-7; tentative D call: TRBD1 (5 bases). This TCR was sampled from a human donor with chronic lymphocytic leukemia. The sample consisted of PBMCs, taken after 12 months of ibrutinib treatment. The CDR3 sequence: CASSDDSEQYF. The CDR3, as DNA: TGTGCCAGCAGCGACGACAGCGAGCAGTACTTC.